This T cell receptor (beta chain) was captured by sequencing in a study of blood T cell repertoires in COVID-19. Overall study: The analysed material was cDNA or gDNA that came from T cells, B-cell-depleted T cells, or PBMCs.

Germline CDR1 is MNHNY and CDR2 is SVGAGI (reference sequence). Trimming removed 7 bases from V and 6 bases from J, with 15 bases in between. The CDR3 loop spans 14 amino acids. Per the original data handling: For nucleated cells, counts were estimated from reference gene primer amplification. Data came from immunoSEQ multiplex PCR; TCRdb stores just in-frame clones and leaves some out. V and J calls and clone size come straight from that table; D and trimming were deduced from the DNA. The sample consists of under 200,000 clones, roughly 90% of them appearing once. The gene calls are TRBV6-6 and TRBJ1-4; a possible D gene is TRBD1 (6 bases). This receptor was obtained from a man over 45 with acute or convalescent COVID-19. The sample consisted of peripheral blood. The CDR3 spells CASTNREGDEKLFF. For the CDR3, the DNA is TGTGCCAGCACCAACAGGGAGGGGGATGAAAAACTGTTTTTT.